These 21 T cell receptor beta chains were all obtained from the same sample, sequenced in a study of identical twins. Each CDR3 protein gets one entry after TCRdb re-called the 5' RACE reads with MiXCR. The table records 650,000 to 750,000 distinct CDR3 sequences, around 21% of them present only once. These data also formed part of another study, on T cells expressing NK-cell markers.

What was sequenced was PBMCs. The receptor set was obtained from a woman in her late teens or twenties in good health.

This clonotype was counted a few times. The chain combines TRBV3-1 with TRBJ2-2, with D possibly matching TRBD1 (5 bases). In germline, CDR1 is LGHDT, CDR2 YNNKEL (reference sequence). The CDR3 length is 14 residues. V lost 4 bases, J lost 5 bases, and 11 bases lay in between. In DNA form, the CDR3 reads TGTGCCAGCAGCCCCAGGGATGCGACCGGGGAGCTGTTTTTT. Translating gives CASSPRDATGELFF.

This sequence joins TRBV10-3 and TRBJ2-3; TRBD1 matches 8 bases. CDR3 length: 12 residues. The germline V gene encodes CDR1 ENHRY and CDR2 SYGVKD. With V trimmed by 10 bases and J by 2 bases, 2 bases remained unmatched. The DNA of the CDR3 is TGTGCCACGGGACAGGACACAGATACGCAGTATTTT. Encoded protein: CATGQDTDTQYF.

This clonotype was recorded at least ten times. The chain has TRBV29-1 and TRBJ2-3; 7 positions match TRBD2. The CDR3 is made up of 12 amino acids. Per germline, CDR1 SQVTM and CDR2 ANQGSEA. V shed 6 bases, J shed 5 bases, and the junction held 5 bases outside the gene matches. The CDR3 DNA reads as TGCAGCGTCGGCAGCGGGGAAGATACGCAGTATTTT. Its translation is CSVGSGEDTQYF.

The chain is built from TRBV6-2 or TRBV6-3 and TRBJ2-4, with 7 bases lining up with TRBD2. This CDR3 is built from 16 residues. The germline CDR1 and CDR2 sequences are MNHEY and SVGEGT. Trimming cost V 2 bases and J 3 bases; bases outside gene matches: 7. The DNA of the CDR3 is TGTGCCAGCAGTTACCAACTAGGACTAGGCAAAAACATTCAGTACTTC. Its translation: CASSYQLGLGKNIQYF.

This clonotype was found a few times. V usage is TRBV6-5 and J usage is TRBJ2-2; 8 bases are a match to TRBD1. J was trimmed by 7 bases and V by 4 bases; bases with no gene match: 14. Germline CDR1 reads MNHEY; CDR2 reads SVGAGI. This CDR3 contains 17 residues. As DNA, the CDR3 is TGTGCCAGCAGTTTTTCGCCGGGACAGGCGATCATCGGGGAGCTGTTTTTT. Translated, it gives CASSFSPGQAIIGELFF.

The CDR3, as DNA: TGTGCCAGCACCCCCGAGGCTAGCGGATACTACGAGCAGTACTTC. Its translation: CASTPEASGYYEQYF. The chain is built from TRBV12-3 or TRBV12-4 and TRBJ2-7; 7 nucleotides line up with TRBD2. With 7 bases clipped from V and 3 bases from J, the junction kept 12 bases outside the gene matches. The CDR3 covers 15 residues.

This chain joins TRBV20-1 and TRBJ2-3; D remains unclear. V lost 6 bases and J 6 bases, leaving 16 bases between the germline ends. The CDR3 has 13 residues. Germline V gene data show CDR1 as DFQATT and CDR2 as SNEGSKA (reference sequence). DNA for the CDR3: TGCAGTGCCACTTCCACGGTGGGGGATACGCAGTATTTT. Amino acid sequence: CSATSTVGDTQYF.

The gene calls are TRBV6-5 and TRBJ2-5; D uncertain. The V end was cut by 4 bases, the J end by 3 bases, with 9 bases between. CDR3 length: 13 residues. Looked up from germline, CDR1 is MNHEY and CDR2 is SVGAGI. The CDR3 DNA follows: TGTGCCAGCAGTTTAAACTCGAAAGAGACCCAGTACTTC. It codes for CASSLNSKETQYF.

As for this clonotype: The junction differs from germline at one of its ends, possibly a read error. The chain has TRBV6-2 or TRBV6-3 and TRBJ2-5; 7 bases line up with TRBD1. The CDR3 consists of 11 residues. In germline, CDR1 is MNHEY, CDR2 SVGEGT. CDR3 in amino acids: CASRHPGTENF. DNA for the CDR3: TGTGCCAGCAGGCACCCCGGGACAGAGAACTTC.

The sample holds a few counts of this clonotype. The CDR3 DNA follows: TGTGCCAGCAGCTTAGTTAGGTATGAGCAGTTCTTC. This gives the protein CASSLVRYEQFF. This chain connects TRBV7-2 to TRBJ2-1, with D uncertain. In germline, CDR1 is SGHTA, CDR2 FQGNSA. V gave up 1 base and J gave up 8 bases, with 6 bases separating them. The CDR3 runs 12 residues. Full variable domain (remainder filled in from reference TRBV7-2 and TRBJ2-1): GAGVSQSPSNKVTEKGKDVELRCDPISGHTALYWYRQSLGQGLEFLIYFQGNSAPDKSGLPSDRFSAERTGGSVSTLTIQRTQQEDSAVYLCASSLVRYEQFFGPGTRLTVL.

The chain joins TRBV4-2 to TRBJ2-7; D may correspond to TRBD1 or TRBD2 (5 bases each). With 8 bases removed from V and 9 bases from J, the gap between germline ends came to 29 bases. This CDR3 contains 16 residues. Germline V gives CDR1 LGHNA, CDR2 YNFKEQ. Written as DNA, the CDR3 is TGTGCCAGCGGCTCCGGGGCCAGCGGACCCCAAAGAGGGCAGTACTTC. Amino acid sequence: CASGSGASGPQRGQYF.

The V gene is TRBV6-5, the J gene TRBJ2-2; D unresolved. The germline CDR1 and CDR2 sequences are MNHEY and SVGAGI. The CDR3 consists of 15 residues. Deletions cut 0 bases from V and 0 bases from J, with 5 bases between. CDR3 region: CASSYSKTNTGELFF. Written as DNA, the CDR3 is TGTGCCAGCAGTTACTCGAAAACGAACACCGGGGAGCTGTTTTTT.

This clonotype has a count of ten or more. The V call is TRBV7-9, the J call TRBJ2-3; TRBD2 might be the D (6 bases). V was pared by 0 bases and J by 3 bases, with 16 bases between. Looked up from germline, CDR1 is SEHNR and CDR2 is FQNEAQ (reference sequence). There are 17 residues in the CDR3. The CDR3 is CASSLAKRGGETDTQYF. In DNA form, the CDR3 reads TGTGCCAGCAGCTTAGCGAAACGCGGCGGGGAAACAGATACGCAGTATTTT.

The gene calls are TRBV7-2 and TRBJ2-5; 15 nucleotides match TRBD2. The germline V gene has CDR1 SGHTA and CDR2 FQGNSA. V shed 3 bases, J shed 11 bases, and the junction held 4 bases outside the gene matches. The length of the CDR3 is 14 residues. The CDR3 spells CASSLGLAGGAQYF. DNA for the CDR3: TGTGCCAGCAGCTTGGGACTAGCGGGAGGCGCGCAGTACTTC.

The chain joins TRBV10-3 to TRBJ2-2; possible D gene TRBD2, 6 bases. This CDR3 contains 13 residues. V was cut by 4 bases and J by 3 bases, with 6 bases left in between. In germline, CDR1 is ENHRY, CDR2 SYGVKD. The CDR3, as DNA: TGTGCCATCAGTGGCGGGGACACCGGGGAGCTGTTTTTT. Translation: CAISGGDTGELFF.

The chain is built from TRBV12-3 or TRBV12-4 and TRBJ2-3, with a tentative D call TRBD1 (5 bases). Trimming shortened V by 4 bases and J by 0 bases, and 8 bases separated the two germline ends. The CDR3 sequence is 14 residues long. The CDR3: CASSSQGSTDTQYF. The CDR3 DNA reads TGTGCCAGCAGTTCCCAGGGTAGCACAGATACGCAGTATTTT.

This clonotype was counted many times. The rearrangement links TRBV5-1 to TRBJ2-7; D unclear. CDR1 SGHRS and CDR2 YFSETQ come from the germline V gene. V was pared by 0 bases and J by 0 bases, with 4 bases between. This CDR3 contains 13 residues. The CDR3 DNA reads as TGCGCCAGCAGCTTGGCAGTCTCCTACGAGCAGTACTTC. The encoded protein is CASSLAVSYEQYF.

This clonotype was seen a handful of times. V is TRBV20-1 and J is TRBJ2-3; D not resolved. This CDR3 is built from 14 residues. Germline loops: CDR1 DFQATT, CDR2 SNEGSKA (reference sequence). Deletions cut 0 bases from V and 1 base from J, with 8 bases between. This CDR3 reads CSARDRLRTDTQYF. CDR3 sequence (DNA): TGCAGTGCTAGAGATAGGCTACGCACAGATACGCAGTATTTT.

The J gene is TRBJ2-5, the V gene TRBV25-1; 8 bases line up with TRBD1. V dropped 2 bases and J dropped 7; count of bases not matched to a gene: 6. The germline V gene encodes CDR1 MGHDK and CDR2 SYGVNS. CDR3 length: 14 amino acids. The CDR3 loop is CASSERTGIGTQYF. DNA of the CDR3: TGTGCCAGCAGTGAAAGGACAGGGATCGGGACCCAGTACTTC.

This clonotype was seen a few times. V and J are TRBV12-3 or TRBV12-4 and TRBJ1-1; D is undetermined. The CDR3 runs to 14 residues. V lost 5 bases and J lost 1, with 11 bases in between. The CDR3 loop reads CASSLPDGNTEAFF. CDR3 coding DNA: TGTGCCAGCAGTCTACCGGACGGGAACACTGAAGCTTTCTTT.

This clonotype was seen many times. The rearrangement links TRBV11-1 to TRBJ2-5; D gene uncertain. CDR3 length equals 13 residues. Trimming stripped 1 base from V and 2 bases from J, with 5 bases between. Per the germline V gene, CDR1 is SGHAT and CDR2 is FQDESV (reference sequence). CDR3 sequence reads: CASSLDYQETQYF. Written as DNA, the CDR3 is TGTGCCAGCAGCTTAGACTATCAAGAGACCCAGTACTTC.